These 6 T cell receptor beta chains came from one sample sequenced in a study of blood T cell repertoires in COVID-19. Libraries were prepared by immunoSEQ multiplex PCR; TCRdb keeps only in-frame clonotypes and omits some of them. The sample contains around 100,000 clones, over 75% of which appear only once. Sequencing was carried out using peripheral blood. The receptors shown here come from an older woman who had recovered from COVID-19.

This clone was recorded once. CDR3: CATSGPAGKTYNEQFF. The CDR3 bases are TGTGCCACCAGTGGTCCAGCGGGGAAGACTTACAATGAGCAGTTCTTC. The chain joins TRBV24-1 to TRBJ2-1; TRBD2 matches at 7 bases. The V gene's germline CDR1 is KGHDR and CDR2 SFDVKD. The CDR3 is 16 amino acids. V trimming: 5 bases; J trimming: 4 bases; junction bases outside the gene matches: 10.

V usage is TRBV7-6 and J usage is TRBJ2-5; TRBD1 matches at 9 bases. Germline V lookup: CDR1 SGHVS, CDR2 FNYEAQ. The CDR3 runs to 18 residues. The junction had 15 bases not matched to a gene; V was cut back by 5 bases and J by 2 bases. The CDR3 sequence is CASSPPRDRVAKQETQYF. Written as DNA, the CDR3 is TGTGCCAGCAGCCCCCCCCGGGACAGGGTGGCTAAACAAGAGACCCAGTACTTC.

The chain carries TRBV6-5 and TRBJ1-5; the match to TRBD1 covers 9 bases. With V trimmed by 6 bases and J by 5 bases, 5 bases remained unmatched. Germline V gene data show CDR1 as MNHEY and CDR2 as SVGAGI. CDR3 length equals 14 residues. The CDR3 loop reads CASRGRQGDQPQHF. The CDR3 nucleotides read TGTGCCAGCAGGGGAAGACAGGGGGATCAGCCCCAGCATTTT.

This sequence joins TRBV28 and TRBJ2-3, with 8 nucleotides matching TRBD1. CDR3 length: 18 residues. Germline CDR1 is MDHEN and CDR2 is SYDVKM. Losses at the gene ends were 2 bases for V and 4 bases for J; bases not matched to a gene: 14. The DNA of the CDR3 is TGTGCCAGCAGTTTAGCGCGGTGGGGGGACAGGTCCGCAGATACGCAGTATTTT. Amino acid sequence: CASSLARWGDRSADTQYF.

V usage is TRBV27 and J usage is TRBJ1-4; 7 bases match TRBD1. The CDR3 runs 18 residues. Looked up from germline, CDR1 is MNHEY and CDR2 is SMNVEV (reference sequence). The junction had 16 bases not matched to a gene; V was cut back by 2 bases and J by 7 bases. This chain's CDR3 is CASSLRVRAGTAREKLFF. The CDR3 DNA reads TGTGCCAGCAGTTTACGCGTCCGAGCCGGGACAGCGCGTGAAAAACTGTTTTTT.

The V gene is TRBV7-2, the J gene TRBJ2-3; 8 nucleotides match TRBD1. Germline assignment: CDR1 SGHTA and CDR2 FQGNSA. CDR3 length: 16 amino acids. J gave up 5 bases and V 5 bases, and 12 bases lay outside the gene matches. The CDR3 protein is CASSRLGQGARDTQYF. The CDR3 region has the DNA TGTGCCAGCAGCCGCTTAGGGCAGGGGGCGAGAGATACGCAGTATTTT.